A single T cell receptor (beta chain) is shown here with its context. Its antigen remains unknown. These data come from a study of early T cells in non-severe SARS-CoV-2 infection. The CDR3 is 15 amino acids. Trimming cost V 4 bases and J 9 bases; bases outside gene matches: 11. Unique molecular identifier tags were affixed to discrete cDNA molecules. In TCRdb, the 5' RACE reads were re-called with MiXCR into one record per CDR3 protein. The table includes 68,000 or so distinct CDR3 sequences, 11% detected once. Study-level points and caveats: Clonotype matching in VDJdb favored anti-spike CD8 responses and did not capture private and CD4 specificities.

The chain employs TRBV12-3 or TRBV12-4 and TRBJ2-1; 8 bases fit TRBD2. This TCR was sampled from an adult who was a healthcare worker with PCR-confirmed SARS-CoV-2 infection or an uninfected control (not recorded which). The sequencing sample was made of whole blood. The CDR3 protein is CASSSRGLEDSEQFF. In DNA, the CDR3 is TGTGCCAGCAGTTCCCGGGGACTAGAGGATAGTGAGCAGTTCTTC.